The present entry profiles one T cell receptor beta chain with its context. Its specificity is not known. V lost 8 bases, J lost 5 bases, and 9 bases stayed unmatched. CDR1 and CDR2 (germline): MNHEY, SVGAGI. The CDR3 loop spans 14 amino acids. The data were taken from a study of shared clonotypes between healthy human individuals. Study-wide context: A couple of female and a few male donors aged 18 to 49 were enrolled.

Study outcomes and limitations: Donor scarcity curtailed the genetic and exposure-history diversity represented herein.

Sequencing was at deep level. This table comes from immunoSEQ multiplex PCR, and its TCRdb copy is limited to in-frame clones, with some not included. This table holds 2 million to 2.5 million clones, approximately 93% found once. Each of the donors was a healthy adult who was HIV-negative and had not had a recent acute infection or vaccination. Material: naive CD4+ T cells from PBMCs. The sample's subset: CD45RA+ positively selected. V gene TRBV6-5 combines with J gene TRBJ1-5; 7 bases align to TRBD1. The sequence was collected from a man aged 18 to 30 in good health. Some clones in this sample may be carry-over from other donors' samples. The CDR3 protein is CASAGTVSHQPQHF. The CDR3 DNA reads TGTGCCAGCGCCGGGACAGTAAGCCATCAGCCCCAGCATTTT.